This T cell receptor beta chain appears in the sequencing data of a study of PD-1 blockade in classical Hodgkin lymphoma. The study, taken as a whole, reports: Individuals who commenced nivolumab within less than 1 year of ASCT were excluded. For complete responders, baseline diversity was comparable to that of newly diagnosed patients.

On this clone: Its antigen is not identified.

The repertoire was sequenced with immunoSEQ multiplex PCR; TCRdb's copy has only in-frame clones and lacks some. The sample shows 40,000 to 55,000 clones, roughly 78% of them seen only once. Time point given: cycle 4 day 1 (C4D1), after six to seven weeks of nivolumab. With no exception, relapse followed autologous stem cell transplantation in all patients, and brentuximab vedotin exposure varied. The CDR3 totals 14 residues. Germline CDR1 reads SEHNR; CDR2 reads FQNEAQ (reference sequence). V was trimmed by 2 bases and J by 3 bases, leaving 10 bases between them. The chain carries TRBV7-9 and TRBJ1-1; no reliable D call. The sequence derives from a human donor with classical Hodgkin lymphoma. Material: peripheral blood mononuclear cells (PBMCs), obtained before the fourth cycle of nivolumab. CDR3 in DNA: TGTGCCAGCAGCTTATGGGTCCGGGACACTGAAGCTTTCTTT. The encoded protein is CASSLWVRDTEAFF.